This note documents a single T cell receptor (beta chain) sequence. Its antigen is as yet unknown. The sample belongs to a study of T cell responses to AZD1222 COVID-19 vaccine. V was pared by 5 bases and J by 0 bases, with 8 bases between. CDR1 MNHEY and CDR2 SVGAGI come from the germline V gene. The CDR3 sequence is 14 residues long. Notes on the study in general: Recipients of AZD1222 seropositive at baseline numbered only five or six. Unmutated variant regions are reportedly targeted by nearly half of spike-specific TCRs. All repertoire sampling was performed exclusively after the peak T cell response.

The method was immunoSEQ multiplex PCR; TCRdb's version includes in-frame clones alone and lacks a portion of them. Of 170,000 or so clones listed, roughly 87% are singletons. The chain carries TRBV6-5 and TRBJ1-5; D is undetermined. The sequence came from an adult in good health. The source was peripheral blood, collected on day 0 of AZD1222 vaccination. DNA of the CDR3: TGTGCCAGCAGTACGAGGGATAGCAATCAGCCCCAGCATTTT. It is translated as CASSTRDSNQPQHF.